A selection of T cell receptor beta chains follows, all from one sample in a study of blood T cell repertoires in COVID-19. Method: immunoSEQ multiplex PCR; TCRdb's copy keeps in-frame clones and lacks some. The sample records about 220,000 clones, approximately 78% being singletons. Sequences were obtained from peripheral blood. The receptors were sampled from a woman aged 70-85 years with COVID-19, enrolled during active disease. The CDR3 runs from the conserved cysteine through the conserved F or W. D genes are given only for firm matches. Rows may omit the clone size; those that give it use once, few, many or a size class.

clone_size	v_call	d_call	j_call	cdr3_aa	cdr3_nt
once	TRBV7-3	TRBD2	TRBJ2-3	CASSLGGDTDTQYF	TGTGCCAGCAGCTTAGGGGGGGACACAGATACGCAGTATTTT
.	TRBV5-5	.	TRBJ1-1	CASSLDLGAFF	TGTGCCAGCAGCCTCGACCTAGGAGCTTTCTTT
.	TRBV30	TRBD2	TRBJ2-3	CAWSVPGRSTDTQYF	TGTGCCTGGAGTGTACCCGGGAGGAGCACAGATACGCAGTATTTT
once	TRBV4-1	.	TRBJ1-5	CASSQDLGGGGNQPQHF	TGCGCCAGCAGCCAAGATTTGGGAGGGGGTGGCAATCAGCCCCAGCATTTT
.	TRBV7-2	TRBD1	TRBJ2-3	CASSLNPGQGTDTQYF	TGTGCCAGCAGCCTGAATCCGGGACAGGGCACAGATACGCAGTATTTT
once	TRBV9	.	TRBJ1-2	CASNPNTGSYGYTF	TGTGCCAGCAACCCAAATACAGGGAGTTATGGCTACACCTTC
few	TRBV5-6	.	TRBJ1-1	CASRATGFGTEAFF	TGTGCCAGCAGGGCCACAGGGTTCGGCACTGAAGCTTTCTTT
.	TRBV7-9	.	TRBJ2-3	CASSLAVAGPSTDTQYF	TGTGCCAGCAGCTTAGCCGTGGCGGGCCCTAGCACAGATACGCAGTATTTT
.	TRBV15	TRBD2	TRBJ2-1	CATSFGTGTSGSNEQFF	TGTGCCACCAGCTTCGGGACCGGGACTAGCGGGAGTAATGAGCAGTTCTTC
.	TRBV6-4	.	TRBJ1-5	CASSALGGGNQPQHF	TGTGCCAGCAGTGCCCTCGGGGGAGGCAATCAGCCCCAGCATTTT
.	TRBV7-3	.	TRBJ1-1	CASRETGAPEAFF	TGTGCCAGCAGAGAAACAGGAGCTCCTGAAGCTTTCTTT
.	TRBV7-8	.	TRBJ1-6	CASSLSPGLSSPLHF	TGTGCCAGCAGCCTCTCCCCAGGGTTGAGTTCACCCCTCCACTTT
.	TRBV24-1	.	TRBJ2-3	CATSDPRSGDTQYF	TGTGCCACCAGTGATCCGAGGAGTGGGGATACGCAGTATTTT
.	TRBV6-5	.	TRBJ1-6	CATPSGITNSPLHF	TGTGCCACACCTTCCGGGATTACAAATTCACCCCTCCACTTT
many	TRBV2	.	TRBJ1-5	CASSTDNGQSEPQHF	TGTGCCAGCAGCACGGACAACGGCCAAAGTGAGCCCCAGCATTTT
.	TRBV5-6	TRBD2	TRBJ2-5	CASSSYRGTSGKGETQYF	TGTGCCAGCAGCTCCTATCGCGGGACTAGCGGGAAAGGGGAGACCCAGTACTTC
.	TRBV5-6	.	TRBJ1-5	CASSLAPGGNQPQHF	TGTGCCAGCAGCTTGGCCCCGGGGGGCAATCAGCCCCAGCATTTT
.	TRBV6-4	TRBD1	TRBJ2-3	CASSEGQGAGDTQYF	TGTGCCAGCAGTGAAGGACAGGGGGCGGGAGATACGCAGTATTTT
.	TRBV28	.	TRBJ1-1	CASSLQGYTEAFF	TGTGCCAGCAGTTTACAGGGGTACACTGAAGCTTTCTTT
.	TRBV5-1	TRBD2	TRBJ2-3	CASSREGPGETQYF	TGCGCCAGCAGCCGGGAGGGACCGGGAGAGACGCAGTATTTT
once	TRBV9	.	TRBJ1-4	CASSPHQGSNEKLFF	TGTGCCAGCAGCCCCCACCAGGGGAGCAATGAAAAACTGTTTTTT
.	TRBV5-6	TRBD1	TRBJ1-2	CASSSQGADGYTF	TGTGCCAGCAGCTCACAGGGGGCCGATGGCTACACCTTC
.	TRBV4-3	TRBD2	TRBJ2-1	CASSPASGGLGQFF	TGCGCCAGCAGCCCGGCTAGCGGGGGGCTTGGGCAGTTCTTC
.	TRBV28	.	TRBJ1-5	CASSLGGTQPQHF	TGTGCCAGCAGTTTGGGAGGAACTCAGCCCCAGCATTTT
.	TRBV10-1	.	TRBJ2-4	CASSSSPIEYF	TGCGCCAGCAGTTCCTCCCCTATCGAGTACTTC
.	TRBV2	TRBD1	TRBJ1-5	CASSPGQGDQPQHF	TGTGCCAGCAGTCCGGGACAGGGTGATCAGCCCCAGCATTTT
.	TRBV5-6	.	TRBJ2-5	CASSAGQQETQYF	TGTGCCAGCAGCGCGGGACAGCAAGAGACCCAGTACTTC
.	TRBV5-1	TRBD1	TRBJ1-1	CASSPGQESYTEAFF	TGCGCCAGCAGCCCCGGACAGGAGAGCTACACTGAAGCTTTCTTT
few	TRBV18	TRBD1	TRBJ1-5	CASSPDRGGNQPQHF	TGTGCCAGCTCACCGGACAGGGGAGGCAATCAGCCCCAGCATTTT
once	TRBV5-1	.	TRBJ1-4	CASSLVGEPNEKLFF	TGCGCCAGCAGCTTGGTTGGGGAGCCTAATGAAAAACTGTTTTTT
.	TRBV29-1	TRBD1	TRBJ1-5	CSVLDRGLNQPQHF	TGCAGCGTGCTAGACAGGGGGTTGAATCAGCCCCAGCATTTT
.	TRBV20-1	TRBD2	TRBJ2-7	CSASLPGGPYEQYF	TGCAGTGCTAGTCTCCCGGGAGGCCCTTACGAGCAGTACTTC
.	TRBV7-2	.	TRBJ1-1	CASSLVPGNTEAFF	TGTGCCAGCAGCTTAGTTCCAGGGAACACTGAAGCTTTCTTT
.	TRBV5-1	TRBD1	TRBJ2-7	CASSSGQGLSYEQYF	TGCGCCAGCAGCTCAGGACAGGGACTTTCCTACGAGCAGTACTTC
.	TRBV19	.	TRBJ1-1	CASGGFGNTEAFF	TGTGCCAGTGGGGGGTTCGGAAACACTGAAGCTTTCTTT
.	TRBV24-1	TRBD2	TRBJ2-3	CATETGGSTDTQYF	TGTGCCACCGAGACGGGGGGAAGCACAGATACGCAGTATTTT
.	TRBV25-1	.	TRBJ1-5	CASSESGLAQHF	TGTGCCAGCAGTGAATCCGGTCTAGCCCAGCATTTT
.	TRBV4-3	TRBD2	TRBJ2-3	CASSQGRVGEQRSGTQYF	TGCGCCAGCAGCCAGGGGAGGGTGGGTGAACAGCGCAGTGGTACGCAGTATTTT
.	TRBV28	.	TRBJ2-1	CASSLRAGHQEQFF	TGTGCCAGCAGTTTGAGGGCGGGTCATCAGGAGCAGTTCTTC
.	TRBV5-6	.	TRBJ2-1	CASSLGSSYNEQFF	TGTGCCAGCAGCCTCGGGAGCTCCTACAATGAGCAGTTCTTC
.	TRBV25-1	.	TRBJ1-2	CASSEASDGYTF	TGTGCCAGCAGTGAAGCTAGCGATGGCTACACCTTC
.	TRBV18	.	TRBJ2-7	CASSPGLVAYEQYF	TGTGCCAGCTCACCGGGACTTGTAGCCTACGAGCAGTACTTC